This record concerns one TCR beta chain sequence. The record originates from a study of blood T cell repertoires in COVID-19. The CDR3 covers 14 residues. Trimming took 0 bases from V and 4 from J, leaving 7 bases between them. Germline lookup yields CDR1 SGDLS and CDR2 YYNGEE. Original processing methods: Estimates of nucleated cell counts were drawn from the amplification of reference gene primers. Sequencing used immunoSEQ multiplex PCR; TCRdb keeps in-frame clones, though not all of them. That table furnishes V, J and clone size, whereas the DNA furnished D and trimming. The sample holds 250,000 or so clones, approximately 86% seen once.

This chain joins TRBV9 and TRBJ1-4, with D uncertain. The TCR sequence derives from a human donor in a cohort sampled during active COVID-19. The sample comprised peripheral blood. The CDR3 sequence: CASSVDGFNEKLFF. The CDR3, as DNA: TGTGCCAGCAGCGTAGACGGTTTTAATGAAAAACTGTTTTTT. Variable domain in full (rest from reference TRBV9 and TRBJ1-4): DSGVTQTPKHLITATGQRVTLRCSPRSGDLSVYWYQQSLDQGLQFLIQYYNGEERAKGNILERFSAQQFPDLHSELNLSSLELGDSALYFCASSVDGFNEKLFFGSGTQLSVL.